What follows describes a single TCR beta chain. The data were obtained in a study of blood T cell repertoires in COVID-19. Study background: Italy, Spain and the United States were the sources of the convalescent and acute COVID-19 samples. The analysed material was cDNA or gDNA that came from T cells, B-cell-depleted T cells, or PBMCs.

Trimming stripped 1 base from V and 0 bases from J, with 7 bases between. The CDR3 sequence is 15 residues long. Germline V gene sequence: CDR1 SGHKS, CDR2 YYEKEE (reference sequence). Original methodology: Estimation of nucleated cell counts was performed using reference gene primer amplification. Libraries were prepared by immunoSEQ multiplex PCR; TCRdb keeps only in-frame clonotypes and omits some of them. That table gives V, J and clone size, and the DNA gave D and trimming. This sample yields 95,000 to 100,000 clones, of which 90% to 95% are seen a single time; approximately 15% belongs to the top ten.

The gene calls are TRBV5-5 and TRBJ1-4; D is undetermined. The source of this sequence is a man between 45 and 60 years old with acute or convalescent COVID-19. The sequencing input was peripheral blood. CDR3 amino acids: CASSLFPATNEKLFF. In DNA form, the CDR3 reads TGTGCCAGCAGCTTGTTCCCTGCAACTAATGAAAAACTGTTTTTT.